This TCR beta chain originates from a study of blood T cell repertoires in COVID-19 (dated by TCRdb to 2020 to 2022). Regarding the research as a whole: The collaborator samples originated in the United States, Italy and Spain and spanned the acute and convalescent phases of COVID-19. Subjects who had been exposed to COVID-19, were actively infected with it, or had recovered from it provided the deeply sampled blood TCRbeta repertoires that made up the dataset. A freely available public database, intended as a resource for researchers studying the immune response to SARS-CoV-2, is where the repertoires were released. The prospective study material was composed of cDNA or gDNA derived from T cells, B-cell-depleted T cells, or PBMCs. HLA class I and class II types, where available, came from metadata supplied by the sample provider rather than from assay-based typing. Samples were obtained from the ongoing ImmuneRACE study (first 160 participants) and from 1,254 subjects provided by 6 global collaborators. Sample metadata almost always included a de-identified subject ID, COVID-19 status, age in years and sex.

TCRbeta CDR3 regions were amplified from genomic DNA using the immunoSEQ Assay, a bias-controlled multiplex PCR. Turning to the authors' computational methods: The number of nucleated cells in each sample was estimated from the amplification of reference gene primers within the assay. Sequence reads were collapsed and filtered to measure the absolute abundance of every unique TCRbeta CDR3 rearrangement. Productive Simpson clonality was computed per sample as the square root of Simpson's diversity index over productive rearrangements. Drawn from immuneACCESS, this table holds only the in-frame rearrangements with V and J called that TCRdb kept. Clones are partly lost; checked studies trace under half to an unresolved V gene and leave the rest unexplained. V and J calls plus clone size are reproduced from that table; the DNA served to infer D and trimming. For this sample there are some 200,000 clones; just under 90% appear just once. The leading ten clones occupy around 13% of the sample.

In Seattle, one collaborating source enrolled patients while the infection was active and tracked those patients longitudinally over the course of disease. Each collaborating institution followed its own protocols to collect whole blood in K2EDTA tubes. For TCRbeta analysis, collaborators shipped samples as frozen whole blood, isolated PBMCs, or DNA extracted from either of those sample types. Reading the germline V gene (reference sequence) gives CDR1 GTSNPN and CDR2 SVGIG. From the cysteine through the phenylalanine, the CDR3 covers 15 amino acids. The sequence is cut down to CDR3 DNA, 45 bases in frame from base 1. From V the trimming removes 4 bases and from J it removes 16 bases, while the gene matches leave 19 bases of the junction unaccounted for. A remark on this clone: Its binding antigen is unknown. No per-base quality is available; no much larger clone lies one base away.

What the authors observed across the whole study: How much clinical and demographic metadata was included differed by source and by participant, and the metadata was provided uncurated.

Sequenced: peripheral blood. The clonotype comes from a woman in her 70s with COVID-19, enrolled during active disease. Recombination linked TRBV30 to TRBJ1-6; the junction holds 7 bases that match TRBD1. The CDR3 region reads CAWTTYGTATQPLHF. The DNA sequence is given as TGTGCCTGGACCACCTACGGGACAGCAACCCAACCTCTCCACTTT.